This T cell receptor beta chain was obtained from a study of T cells in Graves' hyperthyroidism and ophthalmopathy. TCR beta CDR3 region amplification was performed from RNA transcripts. HTBI primers were the set used in a first-round RT-PCR of the TCR CDR3. TCRdb used MiXCR to reprocess the multiplex PCR reads, holding one entry per CDR3 protein. Of roughly 200,000 distinct CDR3 sequences listed, approximately 16% are singletons. This clonotype was picked up many times. The germline gives CDR1 SGHTA, CDR2 FQGNSA. Losses at the gene ends were 5 bases for V and 1 base for J; bases not matched to a gene: 3. The CDR3 runs 15 residues.

The J gene is TRBJ2-2, the V gene TRBV7-2; 8 bases are a match to TRBD1. The receptor comes from a man aged 35-49 years with Graves' hyperthyroidism. Sequences were obtained from blood. DNA of the CDR3: TGTGCCAGCAGCCCCGGGACAGGGAACACCGGGGAGCTGTTTTTT. This gives the protein CASSPGTGNTGELFF. Filled out from reference TRBV7-2 and TRBJ2-2, the complete variable domain reads GAGVSQSPSNKVTEKGKDVELRCDPISGHTALYWYRQSLGQGLEFLIYFQGNSAPDKSGLPSDRFSAERTGGSVSTLTIQRTQQEDSAVYLCASSPGTGNTGELFFGEGSRLTVL.